Listed below are T cell receptor beta chains from one sample, sequenced in a study of T cell responses to AZD1222 COVID-19 vaccine. TCRdb keeps only in-frame clones here, not all; method: immunoSEQ multiplex PCR. The sample includes tens of thousands of clones, approximately 80% seen only once; the top ten take 21%. Sequencing was performed on peripheral blood, taken on day 0 of AZD1222 vaccination. The receptors come from an adult in good health. The CDR3 runs from the conserved cysteine through the conserved F or W. Each record gives: clone size, CDR3 length, J gene, D gene, V gene, CDR3 DNA, CDR3 protein. The D gene is left open where the match is weak. Rows give clone size only sometimes, using once, few, many, or a class for an expanded clone.

few	16	TRBJ2-7	.	TRBV16	TGTGCCAGCAGCCACGCCCCCGGGCGGACTTCCTACGAGCAGTACTTC	CASSHAPGRTSYEQYF
.	16	TRBJ1-6	.	TRBV5-5	TGTGCCAGCAGCCAGACACCGAGCTCCTATAATTCACCCCTCCACTTT	CASSQTPSSYNSPLHF
once	14	TRBJ1-6	TRBD1	TRBV5-6	TGTGCCAGCAGCTGGGACAGCAGTAATTCACCCCTCCACTTT	CASSWDSSNSPLHF
.	17	TRBJ1-1	.	TRBV7-2	TGTGCCAGCAGCTTCCCCAGGGAATCCGGTGGGTCCACTGAAGCTTTCTTT	CASSFPRESGGSTEAFF
.	12	TRBJ2-3	.	TRBV20-1	TGCAGTGCTAGTGAGACCCTAGATACGCAGTATTTT	CSASETLDTQYF
once	13	TRBJ1-5	TRBD1	TRBV24-1	TGTGCCACCAGCGACAGGGGCTTTCAGCCCCAGCATTTT	CATSDRGFQPQHF
.	13	TRBJ1-2	.	TRBV3-1/TRBV3-2	TGTGCCAGCAGTTCCGCGTTGACTACGGGCTACACCTTC	CASSSALTTGYTF
.	11	TRBJ1-1	.	TRBV6-1	TGTGCCAGCAGTGAAACAGGTGAAGCTTTCTTT	CASSETGEAFF
.	15	TRBJ2-1	TRBD2	TRBV10-2	TGCGCCACCTCTCGGACTAGCGGGAGAATGGGTGAGCAGTTCTTC	CATSRTSGRMGEQFF
.	14	TRBJ2-2	.	TRBV4-3	TGCGCCAGCAGCCAAGATAAGGGCACCGGGGAGCTGTTTTTT	CASSQDKGTGELFF
few	17	TRBJ1-4	TRBD1	TRBV7-9	TGTGCCAGCAGCTTAGGTTGGACAGGGCCAACTAATGAAAAACTGTTTTTT	CASSLGWTGPTNEKLFF
.	15	TRBJ2-2	.	TRBV11-2	TGTGCCAGCAGCCTTAGCGCTGATGGGACCGGGGAGCTGTTTTTT	CASSLSADGTGELFF
.	12	TRBJ2-5	TRBD2	TRBV5-1	TGCGCCAGCAGCTTGCTCGCGGGAGTACAGTACTTC	CASSLLAGVQYF
few	15	TRBJ2-7	.	TRBV7-9	TGTGCCAGCAGCTTAACGAGTTCAGGGACCTACGAGCAGTACTTC	CASSLTSSGTYEQYF
.	16	TRBJ2-1	TRBD2	TRBV5-1	TGCGCCAGCAGCTTGTCGGGGGTAATAGCGGGAGTTCAGCAGTTCTTC	CASSLSGVIAGVQQFF
.	14	TRBJ2-2	.	TRBV19	TGTGCCAGTAGTATCAGGCATGAGACCGGGGAGCTGTTTTTT	CASSIRHETGELFF
.	18	TRBJ1-6	.	TRBV11-2	TGTGCCAGCAGCCATTCGAGGGGCCTTAGCTCCTATAATTCACCCCTCCACTTT	CASSHSRGLSSYNSPLHF
.	14	TRBJ2-3	TRBD2	TRBV5-4	TGTGCCAGCAGCTTAGCGGGAGCCGGAAATACGCAGTATTTT	CASSLAGAGNTQYF
.	15	TRBJ2-5	.	TRBV24-1	TGTGCCACCAGTGACCCCCGGGGTCTCGGCGAGACCCAGTACTTC	CATSDPRGLGETQYF
.	15	TRBJ2-2	TRBD2	TRBV2	TGTGCCAGCAGCGACGGACTAGCAAGCACCGGGGAGCTGTTTTTT	CASSDGLASTGELFF
.	15	TRBJ1-3	.	TRBV7-9	TGTGCCAGCAGCCCACTTGGAGGGTCTGGAAACACCATATATTTT	CASSPLGGSGNTIYF
.	16	TRBJ1-2	TRBD1	TRBV23-1	TGCGCCAGCAGTCAACCCCAGGACAGGGGGCATTATGGCTACACCTTC	CASSQPQDRGHYGYTF
.	16	TRBJ2-1	.	TRBV10-3	TGTGCCATCAGTGAGCGTGGCAGGAACTCCTACAATGAGCAGTTCTTC	CAISERGRNSYNEQFF
.	15	TRBJ2-7	.	TRBV18	TGTGCCAGCTCACCAAGGGGGGCTGGAGGGTACGAGCAGTACTTC	CASSPRGAGGYEQYF
.	13	TRBJ2-7	.	TRBV28	TGTGCCAGCAGTTTGGGGGGCTGGGACGAGCAGTACTTC	CASSLGGWDEQYF
few	17	TRBJ2-3	TRBD2	TRBV5-1	TGCGCCAGCAGCTTTCTCCCTAGCGGGAGTTACACAGATACGCAGTATTTT	CASSFLPSGSYTDTQYF
.	14	TRBJ1-4	.	TRBV5-1	TGCGCCAGCAGCTTGGAGCTCCAGGGGGAAAAACTGTTTTTT	CASSLELQGEKLFF
.	15	TRBJ2-5	.	TRBV6-5	TGTGCCAGCAGCCCCAGGGCATCGAACCAAGAGACCCAGTACTTC	CASSPRASNQETQYF
.	17	TRBJ2-1	.	TRBV19	TGTGCCAGTAGTATTCGACATCGAAAGAGCTCCTACAATGAGCAGTTCTTC	CASSIRHRKSSYNEQFF
.	13	TRBJ2-5	TRBD1	TRBV7-2	TGTGCCAGCAGCTTGACAGGGGCGGAGACCCAGTACTTC	CASSLTGAETQYF
.	12	TRBJ2-5	.	TRBV28	TGTGCCAGCTACGGTGGAAGGAAGACCCAGTACTTC	CASYGGRKTQYF
.	14	TRBJ2-5	.	TRBV7-9	TGTGCCAGCAGCCACGCAGGGGTCCAAGAGACCCAGTACTTC	CASSHAGVQETQYF
.	16	TRBJ1-3	.	TRBV20-1	TGCAGTGCTAGTCGACAGGCCCTAGTAACTGGAAACACCATATATTTT	CSASRQALVTGNTIYF
.	16	TRBJ2-3	TRBD2	TRBV4-3	TGCGCCAGCAGCCAAGTGGCTAGCGGGGACACAGATACGCAGTATTTT	CASSQVASGDTDTQYF
.	13	TRBJ2-1	TRBD2	TRBV2	TGTGCCAGCAGTGAGCGGGAGTACAATGAGCAGTTCTTC	CASSEREYNEQFF
.	15	TRBJ1-4	.	TRBV24-1	TGTGCCACCAGTGCGGGGGTTGGAGCTAATGAAAAACTGTTTTTT	CATSAGVGANEKLFF
.	15	TRBJ2-7	TRBD2	TRBV18	TGTGCCAGCTCACCATCAGCGGGAAGGAGCTACGAGCAGTACTTC	CASSPSAGRSYEQYF
.	16	TRBJ2-1	.	TRBV6-1	TGTGCCAGCAGTGAGACTCCCAGGAGCTCCTACAATGAGCAGTTCTTC	CASSETPRSSYNEQFF
many	13	TRBJ2-7	.	TRBV14	TGTGCCAGCAGCCAGTCAGGGTCCTACGAGCAGTACTTC	CASSQSGSYEQYF
.	17	TRBJ2-7	TRBD2	TRBV11-2	TGTGCCAGCAGCTTACTTAGCGGGAGAAAAGGGGCCTACGAGCAGTACTTC	CASSLLSGRKGAYEQYF
.	13	TRBJ2-7	TRBD1	TRBV19	TGTGCCAGTAGGGGGACAGGATCCTACGAGCAGTACTTC	CASRGTGSYEQYF
.	11	TRBJ2-7	.	TRBV6-5	TGTGCCAGTGCTAGTCGGGCCGAGCAGTACTTC	CASASRAEQYF
.	15	TRBJ2-5	TRBD1	TRBV11-2	TGTGCCAGCAGCCCTTCCCAGGGGGCACGGGAGACCCAGTACTTC	CASSPSQGARETQYF
.	18	TRBJ2-7	TRBD2	TRBV30	TGTGCCTGGAGCGTAACGGGACTAGCGGGAGGGCGCGGCTACGAGCAGTACTTC	CAWSVTGLAGGRGYEQYF
.	13	TRBJ2-7	.	TRBV4-1	TGCGCCAGCAGCCAAGAGCCCAACTACGAGCAGTACTTC	CASSQEPNYEQYF
.	9	TRBJ2-1	.	TRBV27	TGTGCCTGCGGTACTGAGCAGTTCTTC	CACGTEQFF
.	13	TRBJ1-2	.	TRBV5-1	TGCGCCAGCAGCTTTGGCGGAGGATATGGCTACACCTTC	CASSFGGGYGYTF
.	14	TRBJ1-6	.	TRBV5-4	TGTGCCAGCAGCTTCGGGCAGGGCAATTCACCCCTCCACTTT	CASSFGQGNSPLHF
.	13	TRBJ2-3	.	TRBV7-2	TGTGCCAGCAGCAACTATGATGCAGATACGCAGTATTTT	CASSNYDADTQYF
few	15	TRBJ1-2	.	TRBV28	TGTGCCAGCAGTCCCACCGGGACAATCAACTATGGCTACACCTTC	CASSPTGTINYGYTF
.	18	TRBJ2-7	TRBD2	TRBV7-6	TGTGCCAGCAGCCAACGCCCGGGACTAGCGGGATCCGGCTACGAGCAGTACTTC	CASSQRPGLAGSGYEQYF
.	12	TRBJ1-1	.	TRBV6-6	TGTGCCAGCAGTGGGGACGGAGATGAAGCTTTCTTT	CASSGDGDEAFF
few	15	TRBJ2-7	.	TRBV29-1	TGCAGCGCCCTCAGGCTCCGGGGGATCTCCTACGAGCAGTACTTC	CSALRLRGISYEQYF
.	14	TRBJ2-3	.	TRBV29-1	TGCAGCGTTGAGGGGGGCAGGGGCACAGATACGCAGTATTTT	CSVEGGRGTDTQYF
.	17	TRBJ1-6	TRBD1	TRBV7-9	TGTGCCAGCAGCAATAACAGACAGGGAGGAGTGAATTCACCCCTCCACTTT	CASSNNRQGGVNSPLHF
once	15	TRBJ2-5	TRBD1	TRBV2	TGTGCCAGCAGTGTGACCGGACAGGGTTTGGAGACCCAGTACTTC	CASSVTGQGLETQYF
once	18	TRBJ2-7	.	TRBV21-1	TGTGCCAGCAGCAAAGGGGCGGCTAGCGGGAGTGGGCTCTACGAGCAGTACTTC	CASSKGAASGSGLYEQYF
.	12	TRBJ2-1	.	TRBV3-1/TRBV3-2	TGTGCCAGCAGCCAAAGTTCGAATGAGCAGTTCTTC	CASSQSSNEQFF
few	15	TRBJ2-3	.	TRBV19	TGTGCCAGTACCCGTGGCAGGGTTGTATCAGATACGCAGTATTTT	CASTRGRVVSDTQYF